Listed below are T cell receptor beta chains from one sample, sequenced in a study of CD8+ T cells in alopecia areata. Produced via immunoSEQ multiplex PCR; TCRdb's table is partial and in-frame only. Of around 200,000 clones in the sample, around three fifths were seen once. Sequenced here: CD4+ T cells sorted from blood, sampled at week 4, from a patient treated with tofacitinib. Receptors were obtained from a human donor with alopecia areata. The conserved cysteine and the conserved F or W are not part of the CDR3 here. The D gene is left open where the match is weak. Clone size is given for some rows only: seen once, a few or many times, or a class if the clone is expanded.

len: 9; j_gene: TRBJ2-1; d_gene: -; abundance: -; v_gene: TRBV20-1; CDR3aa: SATNRDWQF
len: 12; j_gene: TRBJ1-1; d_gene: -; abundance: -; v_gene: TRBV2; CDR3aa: ASSIGGRDTEAF
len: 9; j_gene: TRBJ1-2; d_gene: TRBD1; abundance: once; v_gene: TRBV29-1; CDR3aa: SVGTGSGYT
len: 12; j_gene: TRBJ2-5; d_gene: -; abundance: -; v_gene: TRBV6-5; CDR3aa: ASSPRRGQETQY
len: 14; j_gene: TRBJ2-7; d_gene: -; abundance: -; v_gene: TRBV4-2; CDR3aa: ASSQEGQQEIYEQY
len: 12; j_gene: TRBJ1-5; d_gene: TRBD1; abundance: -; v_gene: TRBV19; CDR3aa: ASRQTGMDQPQH
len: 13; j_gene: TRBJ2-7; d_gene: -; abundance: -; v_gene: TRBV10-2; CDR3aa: ASSGGGAARPEQY
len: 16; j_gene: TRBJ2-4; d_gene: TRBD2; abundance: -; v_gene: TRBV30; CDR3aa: AWSAGLAGLLAKNIQY
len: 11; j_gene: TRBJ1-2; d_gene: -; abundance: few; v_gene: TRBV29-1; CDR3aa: SVVWQSNYGYT
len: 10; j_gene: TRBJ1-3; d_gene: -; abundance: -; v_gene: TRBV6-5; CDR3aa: ASTQDSGTIY
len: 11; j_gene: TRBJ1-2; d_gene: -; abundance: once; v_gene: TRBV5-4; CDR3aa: ASSRTDNYGYT
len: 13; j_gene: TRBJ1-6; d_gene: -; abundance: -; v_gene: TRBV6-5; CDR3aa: ASTAGNKGGSPLH
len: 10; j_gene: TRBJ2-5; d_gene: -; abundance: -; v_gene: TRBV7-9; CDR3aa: ASRDVMETQY
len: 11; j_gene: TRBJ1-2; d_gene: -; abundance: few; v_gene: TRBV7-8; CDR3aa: ASSPQGRYGYT
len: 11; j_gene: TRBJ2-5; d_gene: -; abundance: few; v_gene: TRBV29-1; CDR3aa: SALDSPQETQY
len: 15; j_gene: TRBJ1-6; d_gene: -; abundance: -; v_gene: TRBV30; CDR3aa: AWSSGGESSYNSPLH
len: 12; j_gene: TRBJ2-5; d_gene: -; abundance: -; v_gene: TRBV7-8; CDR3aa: ASSLYQSGETQY
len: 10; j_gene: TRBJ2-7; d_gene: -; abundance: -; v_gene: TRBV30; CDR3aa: AWTGNSYEQY
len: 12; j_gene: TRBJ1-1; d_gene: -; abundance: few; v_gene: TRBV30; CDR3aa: AWRPKGVNTEAF
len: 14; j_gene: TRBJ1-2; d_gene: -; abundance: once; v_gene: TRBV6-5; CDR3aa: ASSYGRSRAGYGYT
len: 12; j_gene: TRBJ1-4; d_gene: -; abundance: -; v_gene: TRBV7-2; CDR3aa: ASSARVANEKLF
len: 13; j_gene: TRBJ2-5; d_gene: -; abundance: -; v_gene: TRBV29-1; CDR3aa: SVDIARSAQETQY
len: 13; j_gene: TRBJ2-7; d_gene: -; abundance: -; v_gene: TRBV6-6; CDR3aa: ASSYSYPSSYEQY
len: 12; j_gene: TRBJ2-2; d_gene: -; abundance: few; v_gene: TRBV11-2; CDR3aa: ASSHIRQPGELF
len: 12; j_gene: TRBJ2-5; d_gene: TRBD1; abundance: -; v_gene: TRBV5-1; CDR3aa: ASSWGQSQETQY
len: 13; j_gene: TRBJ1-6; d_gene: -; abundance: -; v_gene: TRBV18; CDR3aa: ASSPMSSYNSPLH
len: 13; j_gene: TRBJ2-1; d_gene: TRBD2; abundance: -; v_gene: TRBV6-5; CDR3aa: ASRDSGGPYNEQF
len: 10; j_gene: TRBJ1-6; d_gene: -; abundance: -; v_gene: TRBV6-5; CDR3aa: ASTSGNSPLH
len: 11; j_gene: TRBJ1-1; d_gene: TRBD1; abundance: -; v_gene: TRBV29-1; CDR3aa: SAKDREWREAF
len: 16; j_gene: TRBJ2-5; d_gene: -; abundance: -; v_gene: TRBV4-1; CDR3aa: ASSQGASLRRDVETQY
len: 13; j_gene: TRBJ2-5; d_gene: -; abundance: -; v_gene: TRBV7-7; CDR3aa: ASSSGGDYQETQY
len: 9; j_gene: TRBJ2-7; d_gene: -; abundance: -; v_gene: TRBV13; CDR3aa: ASSWTDEQY
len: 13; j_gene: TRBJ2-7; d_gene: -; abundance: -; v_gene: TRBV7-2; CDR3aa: ATSSGLFERDEQY
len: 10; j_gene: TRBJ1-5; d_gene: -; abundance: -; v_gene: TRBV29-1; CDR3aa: SVGGGEQPQH
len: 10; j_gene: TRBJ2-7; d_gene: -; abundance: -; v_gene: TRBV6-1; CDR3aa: ASSVQGYEQY
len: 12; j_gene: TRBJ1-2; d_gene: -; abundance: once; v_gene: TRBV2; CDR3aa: ASSVSPGMYGYT
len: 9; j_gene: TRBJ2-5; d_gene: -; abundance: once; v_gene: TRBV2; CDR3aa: ASTLGETQY
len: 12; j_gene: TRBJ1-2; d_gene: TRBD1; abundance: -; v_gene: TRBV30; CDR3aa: AWSGTGLNYGYT
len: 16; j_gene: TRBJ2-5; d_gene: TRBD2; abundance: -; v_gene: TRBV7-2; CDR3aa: ASSYRPPVASGKETQY
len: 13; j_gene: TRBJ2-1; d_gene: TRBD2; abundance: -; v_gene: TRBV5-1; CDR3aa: ASSPGLVVSNEQF
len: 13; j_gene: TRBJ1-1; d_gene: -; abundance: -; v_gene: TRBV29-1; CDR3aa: SVGIGQTMNTEAF
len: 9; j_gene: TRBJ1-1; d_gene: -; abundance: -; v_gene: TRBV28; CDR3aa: ASRSGKGAF
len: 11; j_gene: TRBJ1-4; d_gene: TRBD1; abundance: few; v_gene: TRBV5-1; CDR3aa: ASGQGAGEKLF
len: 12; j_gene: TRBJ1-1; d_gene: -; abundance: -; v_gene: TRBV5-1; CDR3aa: ASSSGGEGTEAF
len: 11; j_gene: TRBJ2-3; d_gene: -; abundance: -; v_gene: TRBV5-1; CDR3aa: ASSWDGTDTQY
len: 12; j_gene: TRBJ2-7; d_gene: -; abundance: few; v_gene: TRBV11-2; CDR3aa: ASSFLRATYEQY
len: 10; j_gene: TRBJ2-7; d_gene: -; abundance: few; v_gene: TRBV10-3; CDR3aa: AISEGGYEQY
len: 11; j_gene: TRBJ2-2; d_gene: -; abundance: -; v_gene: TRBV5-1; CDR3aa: ASSLKGPGELF
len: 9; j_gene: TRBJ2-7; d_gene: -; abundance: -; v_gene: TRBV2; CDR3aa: ASGYAHEQY
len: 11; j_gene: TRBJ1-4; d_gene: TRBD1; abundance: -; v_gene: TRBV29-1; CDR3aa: SAGDGQGTSLF
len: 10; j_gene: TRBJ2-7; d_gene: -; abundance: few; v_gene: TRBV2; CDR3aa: ASRSDGDEQY
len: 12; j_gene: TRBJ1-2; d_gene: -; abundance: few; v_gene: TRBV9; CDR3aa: ASSPAGGTDGYT
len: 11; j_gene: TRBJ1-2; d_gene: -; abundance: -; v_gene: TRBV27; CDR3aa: ASSLFGNYGYT
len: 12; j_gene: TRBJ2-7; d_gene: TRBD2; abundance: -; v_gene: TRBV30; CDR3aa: AWRGAGATYEQY
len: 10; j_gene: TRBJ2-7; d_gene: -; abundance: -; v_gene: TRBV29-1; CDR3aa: SVEDGESEQY
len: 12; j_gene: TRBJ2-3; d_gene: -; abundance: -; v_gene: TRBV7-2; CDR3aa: ASTSGQSTDTQY
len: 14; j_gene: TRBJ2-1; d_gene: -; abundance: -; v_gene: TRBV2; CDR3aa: ASSEAGREPYNEQF